The 25 T cell receptor beta chains reported below all come from one sample, sequenced in a study of cytomegalovirus exposure and HLA in healthy donors. The PCR made use of 60 Vbeta and 13 Jbeta primers. TCRdb's copy holds only in-frame clones and misses some; the assay was immunoSEQ multiplex PCR. The sample contains 97,000 or so clones, roughly 70% of which appear only once. The sequenced sample consisted of PBMCs. The source is a man aged 50-60 years in good health and CMV-seronegative.

CDR3: CASRLGPDRVDEQYF. CDR3 coding DNA: TGTGCCAGCAGGCTAGGGCCTGACAGGGTCGACGAGCAGTACTTC. The rearrangement links TRBV6-5 to TRBJ2-7; 7 bases align to TRBD1. Germline assignment: CDR1 MNHEY and CDR2 SVGAGI. With 6 bases clipped from V and 5 bases from J, the junction kept 13 bases outside the gene matches. The CDR3 runs 15 residues.

V is TRBV10-3 and J is TRBJ2-7, with TRBD1 matching 7 bases. CDR3 length: 14 residues. Germline V gene data show CDR1 as ENHRY and CDR2 as SYGVKD. With V trimmed by 5 bases and J by 5 bases, 9 bases remained unmatched. CDR3 protein: CAISSDRSTDEQYF. The CDR3 coding sequence is TGTGCCATCAGTTCGGACAGGTCAACGGACGAGCAGTACTTC.

The rearrangement links TRBV20-1 to TRBJ2-7; a weak D match, TRBD2 (7 bases). Germline CDR1 reads DFQATT; CDR2 reads SNEGSKA (reference sequence). The V end lost 7 bases, the J end lost 7 bases, and 14 bases lay between the germline ends. CDR3 size: 11 residues. As DNA, the CDR3 is TGCAGTGTGGGGAGGGGGGGGGAGCAGTACTTC. Translation gives CSVGRGGEQYF.

CDR3 in DNA: TGCGCCAGCAGCGGCGCGGAGGCCTACGAGCAGTACTTC. This codes for CASSGAEAYEQYF. The V gene is TRBV5-1, the J gene TRBJ2-7, with a possible D match to TRBD2 (5 bases). Between the trimmed V and J ends, which lost 4 bases and 2 bases, there was a span of 10 bases. Germline V lookup: CDR1 SGHRS, CDR2 YFSETQ. The CDR3 has 13 amino acids.

The chain is built from TRBV5-1 and TRBJ2-1; D might be TRBD2 (5 bases). V dropped 0 bases and J dropped 8 bases, with 18 bases sitting between them. This CDR3 comprises 16 residues. The germline V gene encodes CDR1 SGHRS and CDR2 YFSETQ. The chain's CDR3 is CASSLASLAALDEQFF. CDR3 DNA: TGCGCCAGCAGCTTGGCCTCGCTAGCAGCTTTGGATGAGCAGTTCTTC.

The CDR3 spells CASSQGTGYGYTF. The CDR3 nucleotides are TGTGCCAGCAGCCAAGGGACAGGCTATGGCTACACCTTC. The chain is built from TRBV5-4 and TRBJ1-2, with TRBD1 matching 8 bases. CDR1 SGHNT and CDR2 YYREEE come from the germline V gene (reference sequence). Unmatched junction bases numbered 3, after V lost 4 bases and J lost 4 bases. CDR3 length: 13 amino acids.

The chain combines TRBV7-3 with TRBJ2-7; 8 nucleotides match TRBD1. CDR3 length equals 14 residues. Germline CDR1 and CDR2: SGHTA and FQGTGA. V lost 5 bases and J lost 5; bases outside the gene matches: 8. Written as DNA, the CDR3 is TGTGCCAGCAGCCCCCAGGGGGCGCAGAACGAGCAGTACTTC. It codes for CASSPQGAQNEQYF.

The V call is TRBV6-5, the J call TRBJ2-7; 7 bases agree with TRBD2. With V trimmed by 0 bases and J by 0 bases, 2 bases remained unmatched. Germline loops: CDR1 MNHEY, CDR2 SVGAGI. The CDR3 extends over 15 amino acids. Here the CDR3 DNA reads TGTGCCAGCAGTTACTCGCCTAGCGGCTCCTACGAGCAGTACTTC. It codes for CASSYSPSGSYEQYF.

This chain connects TRBV7-9 to TRBJ1-5; no firm D call. The CDR3 consists of 15 residues. V lost 3 bases and J 1 base, leaving 10 bases between the germline ends. Germline lookup yields CDR1 SEHNR and CDR2 FQNEAQ (reference sequence). In DNA, the CDR3 is TGTGCCAGCAGCTTGGTCGGGGTCAGCAATCAGCCCCAGCATTTT. It specifies CASSLVGVSNQPQHF.

CDR3 bases: TGTGCCAGCAGCTTTTCAGTATCCTACGAGCAGTACTTC. Protein product: CASSFSVSYEQYF. The chain combines TRBV5-6 with TRBJ2-7; D is unresolved. The V end lost 2 bases, the J end lost 1 base, and 7 bases lay between the germline ends. CDR1 is SGHDT and CDR2 is YYEEEE in the germline V gene. This CDR3 is 13 amino acids long.

This clone occurred once. V usage is TRBV11-2 and J usage is TRBJ1-4, with TRBD1 identical over 9 bases. The CDR3 has 13 residues. Germline V gene lookup returns CDR1 SGHAT and CDR2 FQNNGV. The V gene end was trimmed by 5 bases and the J gene end by 6 bases; junction bases not matched to a gene: 1. As DNA, the CDR3 is TGTGCCAGCAGCCGGGACAGGGATGAAAAACTGTTTTTT. This encodes CASSRDRDEKLFF. The variable domain in full, with the rest retrieved from reference TRBV11-2 and TRBJ1-4, is EAGVAQSPRYKIIEKRQSVAFWCNPISGHATLYWYQQILGQGPKLLIQFQNNGVVDDSQLPKDRFSAERLKGVDSTLKIQPAKLEDSAVYLCASSRDRDEKLFFGSGTQLSVL.

This rearrangement joins TRBV7-9 to TRBJ1-2; D possibly corresponds to TRBD1 (6 bases). Trimming removed 7 bases from V and 4 bases from J, with 19 bases in between. This CDR3 contains 15 residues. Germline V gives CDR1 SEHNR, CDR2 FQNEAQ (reference sequence). The CDR3 sequence: CASNDFRGSSYGYTF. The CDR3 bases are TGTGCCAGCAATGACTTCAGGGGCTCTAGCTATGGCTACACCTTC.

The chain couples TRBV11-2 to TRBJ2-3; TRBD2 matches 9 bases. The trim removed 5 bases at V and 4 bases at J, leaving 4 bases unmatched. This CDR3 comprises 14 residues. From germline, CDR1 is SGHAT and CDR2 FQNNGV. In DNA form, the CDR3 reads TGTGCCAGCAGCGTTAGCGGGGGCGCAGATACGCAGTATTTT. Its protein is CASSVSGGADTQYF.

The rearrangement links TRBV6-5 to TRBJ1-2, with D perhaps TRBD1 (6 bases). Germline CDR1 MNHEY, CDR2 SVGAGI. The CDR3 loop spans 14 amino acids. Between the trimmed V and J ends, which lost 2 bases and 6 bases, there was a span of 13 bases. The CDR3 is CASSYRGISNGYTF. The CDR3 DNA sequence: TGTGCCAGCAGTTACAGGGGGATCTCCAATGGCTACACCTTC.

The chain links TRBV19 to TRBJ2-1; 8 bases are a match to TRBD1. CDR3 size: 15 residues. Germline lookup yields CDR1 LNHDA and CDR2 SQIVND (reference sequence). With V trimmed by 0 bases and J by 5 bases, 3 bases remained unmatched. CDR3 loop: CASSIDRTGHNEQFF. For the CDR3, the DNA is TGTGCCAGTAGTATAGACCGGACAGGGCACAATGAGCAGTTCTTC.

This chain joins TRBV5-1 and TRBJ1-2; D not certain. The CDR3 loop spans 15 amino acids. Trimming cost V 3 bases and J 8 bases, with 20 bases left between them. Per the germline V gene, CDR1 is SGHRS and CDR2 is YFSETQ. The CDR3 bases are TGCGCCAGCAGCTCCGGGTTCCCGGGTTCGGAGGGCTACACCTTC. This translates into CASSSGFPGSEGYTF.

This clone was observed a handful of times. The chain uses TRBV11-2 and TRBJ1-5; D perhaps matches TRBD1 (5 bases). Trimming removed 1 base from V and 6 bases from J, with 13 bases in between. Germline CDR1 and CDR2: SGHAT and FQNNGV. This CDR3 is 15 amino acids long. CDR3 coding DNA: TGTGCCAGCAGCTTAGGGTCATGGAGGGGTCAGCCCCAGCATTTT. Protein sequence: CASSLGSWRGQPQHF.

The J gene is TRBJ2-5, the V gene TRBV10-3; tentatively, D is TRBD1 (6 bases). The CDR3 covers 13 residues. CDR1 and CDR2 (germline): ENHRY, SYGVKD. V shed 2 bases and J shed 4 bases, with 8 bases lying between them. The CDR3 protein is CAISEQGPETQYF. In DNA form, the CDR3 reads TGTGCCATCAGTGAGCAGGGGCCAGAGACCCAGTACTTC.

The J gene is TRBJ2-1, the V gene TRBV28; 7 positions match TRBD2. The CDR3 totals 15 residues. Per germline, CDR1 MDHEN and CDR2 SYDVKM. V lost 5 bases, J lost 2 bases, and 6 bases stayed unmatched. CDR3 sequence reads: CASSGAGEAYNEQFF. DNA of the CDR3: TGTGCCAGCAGTGGGGCGGGAGAGGCCTACAATGAGCAGTTCTTC.

V gene TRBV6-6 combines with J gene TRBJ2-1; 9 bases align to TRBD2. Losses at the gene ends were 7 bases for V and 6 bases for J; bases not matched to a gene: 10. CDR3 length equals 15 residues. Germline V gene sequence: CDR1 MNHNY, CDR2 SVGAGI (reference sequence). Written as DNA, the CDR3 is TGTGCCAGCACCTTAGCGGGAGTATCCGGCAATGAGCAGTTCTTC. Translating gives CASTLAGVSGNEQFF.

This clone was recorded a few times. This chain's CDR3 is CAWSVGLAGWDEQFF. Here the CDR3 DNA reads TGTGCCTGGAGTGTAGGGCTAGCGGGATGGGATGAGCAGTTCTTC. The chain employs TRBV30 and TRBJ2-1; 9 nucleotides line up with TRBD2. Germline CDR1 is GTSNPN and CDR2 is SVGIG (reference sequence). The CDR3 spans 15 residues. Germline trimming cut 0 bases from V and 8 bases from J; bases unmatched to any gene: 8.

The V and J genes are TRBV11-2 and TRBJ2-1, with TRBD2 identical over 7 bases. V lost 9 bases to trimming and J lost 6 bases; unmatched junction nucleotides: 8. The CDR3 runs to 13 residues. The germline CDR1 and CDR2 sequences are SGHAT and FQNNGV. DNA of the CDR3: TGTGCCAGTCGCGGGGAGGGCCGCAATGAGCAGTTCTTC. Its protein is CASRGEGRNEQFF.

The chain joins TRBV2 to TRBJ2-4; no firm D call. V was pared by 1 base and J by 0 bases, with 7 bases between. Germline lookup yields CDR1 SNHLY and CDR2 FYNNEI. The CDR3 contains 15 residues. CDR3 nucleotides: TGTGCCAGCAGTGAAGACAGCTTAGCCAAAAACATTCAGTACTTC. Its translation is CASSEDSLAKNIQYF.

The chain is built from TRBV5-4 and TRBJ2-3; 7 nucleotides line up with TRBD1. The V gene end was trimmed by 0 bases and the J gene end by 5 bases; junction bases not matched to a gene: 3. The CDR3 runs to 14 residues. CDR1 SGHNT and CDR2 YYREEE come from the germline V gene (reference sequence). CDR3 sequence: CASSLDQGVDTQYF. The DNA for the CDR3 is TGTGCCAGCAGCTTGGATCAGGGGGTAGATACGCAGTATTTT. The whole variable domain, filled in from reference TRBV5-4 and TRBJ2-3, reads ETGVTQSPTHLIKTRGQQVTLRCSSQSGHNTVSWYQQALGQGPQFIFQYYREEENGRGNFPPRFSGLQFPNYSSELNVNALELDDSALYLCASSLDQGVDTQYFGPGTRLTVL.

The chain has TRBV6-5 and TRBJ2-3, with 8 bases lining up with TRBD1. Trimming took 5 bases from V and 5 from J; bases not matched to a gene: 9. The germline V gene has CDR1 MNHEY and CDR2 SVGAGI. CDR3 length: 15 residues. In DNA form, the CDR3 reads TGTGCCAGCAGTGGGGCAGGGGGCGGGGTAGATACGCAGTATTTT. The encoded protein is CASSGAGGGVDTQYF.